The 7 T cell receptor beta chains below all came from one sample that was sequenced in a study of T cell responses to AZD1222 COVID-19 vaccine. Data came from immunoSEQ multiplex PCR; TCRdb stores just in-frame clones and leaves some out. The table has 150,000 to 200,000 clones, approximately 92% seen once. Sequencing used peripheral blood, obtained 28 days after the second dose of the MenACWY control vaccine. All receptors come from an adult who received the MenACWY meningococcal vaccine as a control.

This clone was recorded only once. This chain uses TRBV11-3 with TRBJ1-6; D remains unclear. Between the trimmed V and J ends, which lost 2 bases and 7 bases, there was a span of 6 bases. Looked up from germline, CDR1 is SGHNT and CDR2 is YENEEA. The CDR3 consists of 13 residues. CDR3 nucleotide sequence: TGTGCCAGCAGCTTAAGCGGGAATTCACCCCTCCACTTT. Amino acid sequence: CASSLSGNSPLHF.

This sequence joins TRBV12-3 or TRBV12-4 and TRBJ2-5; D tentatively reads TRBD1 or TRBD2 (5 bases each). With 5 bases removed from V and 14 bases from J, the gap between germline ends came to 15 bases. The CDR3 sequence is 11 residues long. The CDR3 nucleotides read TGTGCCAGCAGTACCGGGACGGCCTCTTACTTC. This translates into CASSTGTASYF.

The chain couples TRBV2 to TRBJ2-2; D is uncertain. V was clipped by 7 bases and J by 3 bases, with 12 bases between them. This CDR3 is 14 amino acids long. CDR1 and CDR2 from the germline V gene are SNHLY and FYNNEI. The chain's CDR3 is CASTGRADTGELFF. In DNA form, the CDR3 reads TGTGCCAGCACCGGTAGGGCGGACACCGGGGAGCTGTTTTTT.

For the CDR3, the DNA is TGTGCCTGGAGTCCGGGACAGGGCTCCTACAATGAGCAGTTCTTC. Translated: CAWSPGQGSYNEQFF. V and J are TRBV30 and TRBJ2-1; 9 positions agree with TRBD1. Germline lookup yields CDR1 GTSNPN and CDR2 SVGIG (reference sequence). This CDR3 has 15 amino acids. V lost 2 bases to trimming and J lost 0 bases; unmatched junction nucleotides: 2. Full variable domain (missing parts from reference TRBV30 and TRBJ2-1): SQTIHQWPATLVQPVGSPLSLECTVEGTSNPNLYWYRQAAGRGLQLLFYSVGIGQISSEVPQNLSASRPQDRQFILSSKKLLLSDSGFYLCAWSPGQGSYNEQFFGPGTRLTVL.

The rearrangement joins TRBV4-3 to TRBJ1-5, with D unresolved. CDR1 is LGHNA and CDR2 is YSLEER in the germline V gene. The CDR3 has 18 residues. Trimming pared 5 bases from V and 11 bases from J, leaving 31 bases between. CDR3 residues: CASSAGSSIVIAINSQHF. The CDR3 DNA sequence: TGCGCCAGCAGCGCTGGGAGCTCGATCGTTATAGCAATCAACTCCCAGCATTTT.

The chain uses TRBV10-2 and TRBJ1-5; the D gene is possibly TRBD1 (6 bases). This CDR3 is built from 14 residues. Germline V gives CDR1 WSHSY, CDR2 SAAADI. Deletions cut 6 bases from V and 3 bases from J, with 12 bases between. Here the CDR3 reads CASSGGAFNQPQHF. The DNA of the CDR3 is TGCGCCAGCAGCGGGGGGGCCTTCAATCAGCCCCAGCATTTT.

The CDR3 loop reads CASSPGPTNTEAFF. The CDR3 nucleotides are TGTGCCAGCAGCCCGGGACCCACCAACACTGAAGCTTTCTTT. V is TRBV3-1 (or the pseudogene TRBV3-2) and J is TRBJ1-1, with D possibly TRBD1 on 5 matching bases. Trimming cost V 4 bases and J 2 bases, with 11 bases left between them. From germline, CDR1 is LGHDT and CDR2 YNNKEL (reference sequence). The CDR3 spans 14 residues.